These T cell receptor beta chains were read from a single sample in a study of T cell responses to AZD1222 COVID-19 vaccine. The table came from immunoSEQ multiplex PCR; TCRdb's copy has only in-frame clones and leaves some out. The sample shows 150,000 or so clones, around 90% of them seen only once. The sample consisted of peripheral blood, taken 28 days after the second AZD1222 dose. The source is an adult who received the AZD1222 COVID-19 vaccine. The CDR3 runs from the conserved cysteine through the conserved F or W. A D gene is named only where the DNA matches it firmly. Part of the rows lack a size; the others show once, few, many or a class for expanded clones.

TGTGCCAGCAGCCAAGGGTCCGGGGAGCTGTTTTTT | CASSQGSGELFF | TRBJ2-2 | - | - | TRBV9
TGTGCCAGCAGAGTATCTAGCGGATGGACCTACGAGCAGTACTTC | CASRVSSGWTYEQYF | TRBJ2-7 | - | TRBD2 | TRBV2
TGTGCCAGCAGTGACGTAGCGGGACCCTACAATGAGCAGTTCTTC | CASSDVAGPYNEQFF | TRBJ2-1 | - | TRBD2 | TRBV6-4
TGTGCCAGCACCCCACCGGGAAACACCGGGGAGCTGTTTTTT | CASTPPGNTGELFF | TRBJ2-2 | - | - | TRBV5-4
TGTGCCAGCAGTGAAGGGGTAGGCCAGCTTAAAGTCTATGGCTACACCTTC | CASSEGVGQLKVYGYTF | TRBJ1-2 | - | - | TRBV6-1
TGCACCAGCAGCCAGCGACTAGCGGAAGTCTACAATGAGCAGTTCTTC | CTSSQRLAEVYNEQFF | TRBJ2-1 | few | - | TRBV1
TGTGCCAGCAACGACGGGGGAAGAGGAGAGCAGTACTTC | CASNDGGRGEQYF | TRBJ2-7 | few | - | TRBV6-5
TGTGCCAGCAGTAAACAATCCTACAGGGCCTACGAGCAGTACTTC | CASSKQSYRAYEQYF | TRBJ2-7 | - | - | TRBV6-5
TGTGCCAGCAGCGGACAGGGTGGTAACTATGGCTACACCTTC | CASSGQGGNYGYTF | TRBJ1-2 | - | TRBD1 | TRBV2
TGTGCCAGCAGTTTCTCGGGCGAGAAGCCCCAGCATTTT | CASSFSGEKPQHF | TRBJ1-5 | - | - | TRBV12-3/TRBV12-4
TGTGCCAGCAGCCAAGCGGGAGCCGGGTCGTCCTACGAGCAGTACTTC | CASSQAGAGSSYEQYF | TRBJ2-7 | - | - | TRBV4-2
TGTGCCAGCAGCTCAACAGGGGGGTCCTACGAGCAGTACTTC | CASSSTGGSYEQYF | TRBJ2-7 | - | TRBD1 | TRBV7-2
TGTGCCAGCAGCTCCGGGACAGGAATGGGGAACACCATATATTTT | CASSSGTGMGNTIYF | TRBJ1-3 | - | TRBD1 | TRBV7-9
TGTGCCATCAGTGAGTCGAGGGACGGTTCCTACGAGCAGTACTTC | CAISESRDGSYEQYF | TRBJ2-7 | - | - | TRBV10-3
TGTGCCAGCAGCGAGGGGGCGCGCTCTGGAAACACCATATATTTT | CASSEGARSGNTIYF | TRBJ1-3 | once | TRBD1 | TRBV7-9
TGTGCCAGCAGTTCGGACGGAGATCAGCCCCAGCATTTT | CASSSDGDQPQHF | TRBJ1-5 | - | - | TRBV27
TGTGCCAGCAGCTTAATGGCAGGAGGCCGGCGCTACACCTTC | CASSLMAGGRRYTF | TRBJ1-2 | - | - | TRBV11-2
TGCGCCAGCAGCTTGGCTCTTGCGGGAGGGCCCGCAGATACGCAGTATTTT | CASSLALAGGPADTQYF | TRBJ2-3 | once | TRBD2 | TRBV5-1
TGTGCCAGCAGTTTCCAGGAACGTGAGCAGTTCTTC | CASSFQEREQFF | TRBJ2-1 | - | - | TRBV12-3/TRBV12-4
TGTGCCAGCAGTGAAGCGTCAGCTTATGGCTACACCTTC | CASSEASAYGYTF | TRBJ1-2 | - | - | TRBV2
TGTGCCAGCGGACTAAATTCACCCCTCCACTTT | CASGLNSPLHF | TRBJ1-6 | once | - | TRBV27
TGTGCCAGCAGCCCTAGAGTGGGACAGACCTACGAGCAGTACTTC | CASSPRVGQTYEQYF | TRBJ2-7 | - | TRBD1 | TRBV7-2
TGCGCCACCCAGAGGACAGTCGATGAAAAACTGTTTTTT | CATQRTVDEKLFF | TRBJ1-4 | - | - | TRBV5-1
TGTGCCAGCAGCTTGGGGTTTGGAGCCCAGTACTTC | CASSLGFGAQYF | TRBJ2-5 | - | - | TRBV5-6
TGTGCCAGCAGCAATGTCACCTTC | CASSNVTF | TRBJ1-2 | once | - | TRBV21-1
TGCGCCAGCAGTCTGGGAGACACCATATATTTT | CASSLGDTIYF | TRBJ1-3 | - | - | TRBV5-1
TGTGCCAGCTCACCTTCTAGCGGTGCCTACGAGCAGTACTTC | CASSPSSGAYEQYF | TRBJ2-7 | - | TRBD2 | TRBV18
TGTGCCAGCAGCGTCTACAGGGCTAAGTACTTC | CASSVYRAKYF | TRBJ2-7 | once | - | TRBV11-1
TGTGCCAGAAGCTTGGAGAGCACCTATAATTCACCCCTCCACTTT | CARSLESTYNSPLHF | TRBJ1-6 | once | - | TRBV5-3
TGTGCCAGCAGCCAAGGGGACAGGACCCATTCACCCCTCCACTTT | CASSQGDRTHSPLHF | TRBJ1-6 | - | TRBD1 | TRBV4-2
TGTGCCAGCATCCCCCTGGGGACGAGCTCTGGAAACACCATATATTTT | CASIPLGTSSGNTIYF | TRBJ1-3 | - | - | TRBV2
TGTGCCAGCTCAGCCGGACTAGCGGGGTTGGATACGCAGTATTTT | CASSAGLAGLDTQYF | TRBJ2-3 | - | TRBD2 | TRBV18
TGCGCCAGCAGCCAAGTTGGCGAGCACGGGAACACCGGGGAGCTGTTTTTT | CASSQVGEHGNTGELFF | TRBJ2-2 | - | - | TRBV4-1
TGTGCCAGTACGACAGGGGACCCCGGGACCGGGGAGCTGTTTTTT | CASTTGDPGTGELFF | TRBJ2-2 | - | TRBD1 | TRBV19
TGTGCCAGCACCGGGACAGGGTACGACGAGCAGTACTTC | CASTGTGYDEQYF | TRBJ2-7 | - | TRBD1 | TRBV11-1
TGCGCCAGCAGCTTGGAGGGTAGCAATCAGCCCCAGCATTTT | CASSLEGSNQPQHF | TRBJ1-5 | once | - | TRBV5-1
TGTGCCAGCAGTTCAGTAGCGGGAGGAGAGACCCAGTACTTC | CASSSVAGGETQYF | TRBJ2-5 | - | TRBD2 | TRBV6-5
TGTGCCAGCAGCTCAACAGGGGCCCGAGAGACCCAGTACTTC | CASSSTGARETQYF | TRBJ2-5 | - | TRBD1 | TRBV7-9
TGTGCCAGCAGCGAGGGGACCTTAGGGGGGTCCTATGGCTACACCTTC | CASSEGTLGGSYGYTF | TRBJ1-2 | - | - | TRBV9
TGTGCCAGCAGGGGCGGGACCTACGAGCAGTACTTC | CASRGGTYEQYF | TRBJ2-7 | once | - | TRBV2
TGTGCAAGTCGCTTAGGGCTGGGGGGCAGGGGAGCCTACGAGCAGTACTTC | CASRLGLGGRGAYEQYF | TRBJ2-7 | - | - | TRBV12-2
TGTGCCAGCAGCTTGACTCCGGACAGGGAGTCCTACGAGCAGTACTTC | CASSLTPDRESYEQYF | TRBJ2-7 | - | TRBD1 | TRBV5-5
TGCGCCAGCAGCCAGTCCCCCGATAGTGATACGCAGTATTTT | CASSQSPDSDTQYF | TRBJ2-3 | - | - | TRBV4-1